This T cell receptor beta chain was recorded in a study of monozygotic twins with cystic fibrosis. Study results and limitations: Co-twins had the most similar V usage for 13 of 16 pairs, J for 8. No link emerged between shared CDR3 counts and age, concordance or severity. Unrelated CF individuals shared fewer identical clonotypes than monozygotic CF twins.

With regard to this clone: Its antigen is not identified.

Libraries were prepared by immunoSEQ multiplex PCR; TCRdb keeps only in-frame clonotypes and omits some of them. The repertoire holds roughly 19,000 clones, with about 97% as singletons. CDR3 length: 17 residues. Germline-derived CDR1 and CDR2 are SGHDT and YYEEEE. Trimming removed 4 bases from V and 5 bases from J, with 22 bases in between. The V gene is TRBV5-6, the J gene TRBJ2-1; maybe TRBD2 (5 bases). The source of this sequence is a woman aged 25-40 years with cystic fibrosis. Sequences were obtained from blood. The CDR3 nucleotides read TGTGCCAGCAGCCCGATGGCGTCCACTAGTAGGAACAATGAGCAGTTCTTC. Translated, it gives CASSPMASTSRNNEQFF.